This is a list of T cell receptor beta chains from one sample in a study of blood T cell repertoires in COVID-19. The table came from immunoSEQ multiplex PCR; TCRdb's copy has only in-frame clones and leaves some out. The sample includes 150,000 or so clones, 78% seen only once; the top ten take approximately 6%. Sample: PBMCs or T cells enriched from blood (not recorded which). The receptors originated from a woman in her fifties or sixties who had recovered from COVID-19. Each CDR3 is given with its conserved first and last residue. The D gene is left open where the match is weak. A clone size is listed for some rows: how often the clone was seen (once, few, many), or a class if it is expanded.

d_call	clone_size	v_call	j_call	cdr3_nt	cdr3_aa
NA	NA	TRBV5-1	TRBJ1-6	TGCGCCAGCAGCCTAGGGAGGGTCCGGGCTTACCCCCTCCACTTT	CASSLGRVRAYPLHF
NA	once	TRBV6-5	TRBJ1-2	TGTGCCAGCAGTTACTTTGGCCGCTACACCTTC	CASSYFGRYTF
TRBD2	NA	TRBV27	TRBJ2-1	TGTGCCAGCAGTTTAGGAGCGGGGGCGGTTGAGCAGTTCTTC	CASSLGAGAVEQFF
TRBD1	NA	TRBV7-6	TRBJ1-1	TGTGCCAGCAGCTTAGGGGACAGGGACACTGAAGCTTTCTTT	CASSLGDRDTEAFF
TRBD1	NA	TRBV18	TRBJ2-3	TGTGCCAGCTCATCGGGACAGGGAACAGATACGCAGTATTTT	CASSSGQGTDTQYF
TRBD1	NA	TRBV9	TRBJ1-4	TGTGCCAGCAGCGGCGTCCGGGACAGGCAACTGTTTTTT	CASSGVRDRQLFF
NA	NA	TRBV9	TRBJ1-5	TGTGCCAGCAGCGTGGGCAGGGAAGTTGATCAGCCCCAGCATTTT	CASSVGREVDQPQHF
TRBD2	NA	TRBV18	TRBJ2-2	TGTGCCAGCTCACCCTCGGGGGGGCCGGCGAACACCGGGGAGCTGTTTTTT	CASSPSGGPANTGELFF
NA	NA	TRBV3-1/TRBV3-2	TRBJ1-1	TGTGCCAGCAGCCAAGACTACGGGTCTGAAGCTTTCTTT	CASSQDYGSEAFF
TRBD1	few	TRBV27	TRBJ1-2	TGTGCCAGCAGTGCGACAGGGGCATATGGCTACACCTTC	CASSATGAYGYTF
NA	NA	TRBV14	TRBJ1-1	TGTGCCAGCAGCCAAGAGATGGCCAGAGGCGAAGCTTTCTTT	CASSQEMARGEAFF
NA	NA	TRBV27	TRBJ1-3	TGTGCCAGCAGTTTACTGGGGAGCTCTGGAAACACCATATATTTT	CASSLLGSSGNTIYF
TRBD1	once	TRBV30	TRBJ2-5	TGTGCCTGGAGTTACCGGACAGGGTCTGGGACCCAGTACTTC	CAWSYRTGSGTQYF
NA	NA	TRBV28	TRBJ1-1	TGTGCCAGCAGGAGTAGGGGGAGCCGGAGCACTGAAGCTTTCTTT	CASRSRGSRSTEAFF
TRBD1	NA	TRBV28	TRBJ1-1	TGTGCCAGCAGACCGGGCCTGACAGGGGTGAACACTGAAGCTTTCTTT	CASRPGLTGVNTEAFF
TRBD1	NA	TRBV19	TRBJ1-2	TGTGCCAGTAGTACCCAAGGACAGGGTTATATTGGCTACACCTTC	CASSTQGQGYIGYTF
NA	NA	TRBV6-5	TRBJ2-5	TGTGCCAGCAGTTATTCAGGCGAGACCCAGTACTTC	CASSYSGETQYF
NA	NA	TRBV15	TRBJ2-2	TGTGCCACCCCCCTGACAGCCGGGGAGCTGTTTTTT	CATPLTAGELFF
TRBD1	NA	TRBV2	TRBJ1-6	TGTGCCAGCAGTGAACAGGGGGGCCCCAATAATTCACCCCTCCACTTT	CASSEQGGPNNSPLHF
TRBD1	NA	TRBV18	TRBJ1-6	TGTGCCAGCTCACCACTTCCGGTCACAGGGGATTCACCCCTCCACTTT	CASSPLPVTGDSPLHF
NA	NA	TRBV7-7	TRBJ1-3	TGTGCCAGCAGCTTAGCGCCGGGAGGAGGGCCTGGAAACACCATATATTTT	CASSLAPGGGPGNTIYF
NA	NA	TRBV6-5	TRBJ1-6	TGTGCCAGCAGCCAAGAGGAGTGGTCACCCCTCCACTTT	CASSQEEWSPLHF
NA	NA	TRBV10-3	TRBJ1-5	TGTGCCAGCGCCCCGATTGGTAGCAATCAGCCCCAGCATTTT	CASAPIGSNQPQHF
NA	NA	TRBV19	TRBJ1-1	TGTGCCAGTAGTATAGGTGGCAACAGGGAGTTTACTGAAGCTTTCTTT	CASSIGGNREFTEAFF
NA	NA	TRBV27	TRBJ2-1	TGTGCCAGCAGTTTAAGTCAGTCCAATGAGCAGTTCTTC	CASSLSQSNEQFF
TRBD2	NA	TRBV5-1	TRBJ2-5	TGCGCCAGCGGGGAGGGACTAGCGGGCGGAGAGACCCAGTACTTC	CASGEGLAGGETQYF
NA	NA	TRBV5-1	TRBJ2-2	TGCGCCAGCAGCTTAGGCCAGGGGAACACCGGGGAGCTGTTTTTT	CASSLGQGNTGELFF
NA	NA	TRBV19	TRBJ1-4	TGTGCCAGTAGTATGTCAGCAACTAATGAAAAACTGTTTTTT	CASSMSATNEKLFF
TRBD2	few	TRBV3-1/TRBV3-2	TRBJ2-1	TGTGCCAGCAGCCCGGAGGGACTAGCGGGGAGCGAGCAGTTCTTC	CASSPEGLAGSEQFF
NA	NA	TRBV18	TRBJ1-6	TGTGCCAGCTCACTATCAGGGGCCATCAATTCACCCCTCCACTTT	CASSLSGAINSPLHF
NA	NA	TRBV6-1	TRBJ1-2	TGTGCCAGCAGTGAAAGGGAGCGAACAGGGCTAATGGGCTATGGCTACACCTTC	CASSERERTGLMGYGYTF
NA	few	TRBV13	TRBJ1-1	TGTGCCAGCAGCCGATACAGCGGGGTGAACACTGAAGCTTTCTTT	CASSRYSGVNTEAFF
NA	NA	TRBV13	TRBJ1-1	TGTGCCAGCAGCTTAGGGGGGGGAAGGTCTGAAGCTTTCTTT	CASSLGGGRSEAFF
NA	NA	TRBV20-1	TRBJ1-2	TGCAGTGCTACCGTGGACAGTTCCTACACCTTC	CSATVDSSYTF
NA	once	TRBV30	TRBJ2-7	TGTGCCGAGAGGACAGCCTACGAGCAGTACTTC	CAERTAYEQYF
NA	NA	TRBV6-5	TRBJ2-7	TGTGCCAGCGCCGGGGTAGCATACGAGCAGTACTTC	CASAGVAYEQYF
TRBD1	NA	TRBV29-1	TRBJ1-2	TGCAGCGTTGTCCTCGGACAGGGCGGAGATGGCTACACCTTC	CSVVLGQGGDGYTF
NA	few	TRBV4-1	TRBJ1-4	TGCGCCAGCAGCCAAATTTGGGGGCAGCTAAATAATGAAAAACTGTTTTTT	CASSQIWGQLNNEKLFF
TRBD1	NA	TRBV4-2	TRBJ1-2	TGTGCCAGCAGCCCGACAGGGCTTGGCTACACCTTC	CASSPTGLGYTF
NA	NA	TRBV7-2	TRBJ1-1	TGTGCCAGCAGCCCCAGTAGGGACCTGGAGGGTTTT	CASSPSRDLEGF
TRBD1	few	TRBV7-9	TRBJ1-1	TGTGCCAGCAGCTTAGAACAGGGGGCAGCTTTCTTT	CASSLEQGAAFF
NA	NA	TRBV5-8	TRBJ2-5	TGTGCCAGCAGCTTGTACCAGAAACAAGAGACCCAGTACTTC	CASSLYQKQETQYF
TRBD1	NA	TRBV7-9	TRBJ1-1	TGTGCCAGCAGCGAGACGGACAGGGGGATGAACACTGAAGCTTTCTTT	CASSETDRGMNTEAFF
NA	NA	TRBV19	TRBJ1-4	TGTGCCAGTAGTGACAGGTTACGTGAAAAACTGTTTTTT	CASSDRLREKLFF
TRBD1	NA	TRBV18	TRBJ1-6	TGTGCCAGCTCAGCGACAGGGGGCGATTCACCCCTCCACTTT	CASSATGGDSPLHF
NA	NA	TRBV3-1/TRBV3-2	TRBJ1-1	TGTGCCAGCAGCCACCTAGACAGGCCGATGACTGAAGCTTTCTTT	CASSHLDRPMTEAFF
NA	NA	TRBV5-1	TRBJ1-2	TGCGCCAGCAGCTTGGTTCGGGGAATGGACTATGGCTACACCTTC	CASSLVRGMDYGYTF
NA	NA	TRBV15	TRBJ1-2	TGTGCCACCAGCAGAGATCAACCGGGGTCGGGCTACACCTTC	CATSRDQPGSGYTF
NA	NA	TRBV6-6	TRBJ1-3	TGTGCCAGCAGTCGCCTAAGAACGACAGGCCTCTCTGGAAACACCATATATTTT	CASSRLRTTGLSGNTIYF
NA	NA	TRBV7-3	TRBJ1-4	TGTGCCAGCAGCACTAGGGTGGGCGAAAAACTGTTTTTT	CASSTRVGEKLFF